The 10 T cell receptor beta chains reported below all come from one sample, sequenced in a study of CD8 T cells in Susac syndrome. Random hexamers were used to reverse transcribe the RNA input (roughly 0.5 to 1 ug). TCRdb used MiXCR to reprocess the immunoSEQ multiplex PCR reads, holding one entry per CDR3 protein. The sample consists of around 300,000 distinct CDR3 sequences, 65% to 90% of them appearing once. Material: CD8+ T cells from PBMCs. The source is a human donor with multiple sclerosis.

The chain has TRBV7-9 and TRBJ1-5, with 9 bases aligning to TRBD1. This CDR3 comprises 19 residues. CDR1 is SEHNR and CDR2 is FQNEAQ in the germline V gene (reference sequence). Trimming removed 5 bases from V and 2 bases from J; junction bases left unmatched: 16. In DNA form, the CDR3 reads TGTGCCAGCAGCAAAGACGGGGACAGGGTAGTTTTGGGCAATCAGCCCCAGCATTTT. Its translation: CASSKDGDRVVLGNQPQHF.

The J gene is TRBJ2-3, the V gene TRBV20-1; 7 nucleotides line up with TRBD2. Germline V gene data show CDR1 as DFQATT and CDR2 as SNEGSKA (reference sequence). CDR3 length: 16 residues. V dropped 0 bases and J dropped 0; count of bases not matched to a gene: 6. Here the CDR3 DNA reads TGCAGTGCTAGAGATCCCAGCGGGACGAGCACAGATACGCAGTATTTT. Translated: CSARDPSGTSTDTQYF.

CDR3 residues: CASSLSRAATTVPQHF. The DNA of the CDR3 is TGTGCCAGCAGCTTGAGTCGTGCGGCAACCACTGTGCCCCAGCATTTT. The chain links TRBV5-6 to TRBJ1-5, with unresolved D. This CDR3 is 16 amino acids long. Germline CDR1 reads SGHDT; CDR2 reads YYEEEE. The germline V and J ends were trimmed by 1 base and 9 bases, with 20 bases remaining between them.

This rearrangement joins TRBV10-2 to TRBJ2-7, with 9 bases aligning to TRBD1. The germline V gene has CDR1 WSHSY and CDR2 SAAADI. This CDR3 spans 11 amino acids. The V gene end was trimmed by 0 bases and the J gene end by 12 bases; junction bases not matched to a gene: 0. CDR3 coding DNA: TGCGCCAGCAGTGAGTCGGGACAGGGGTACTTC. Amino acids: CASSESGQGYF.

CDR3 coding DNA: TGTGCCAGCAGTTTTTGGGGGGGAAACACTGAAGCTTTCTTT. Translation gives CASSFWGGNTEAFF. The V and J genes are TRBV27 and TRBJ1-1; a weak D match, TRBD1 (5 bases). This CDR3 has 14 amino acids. Trimming removed 3 bases at V and 2 bases at J, with 10 bases between. From germline, CDR1 is MNHEY and CDR2 SMNVEV (reference sequence).

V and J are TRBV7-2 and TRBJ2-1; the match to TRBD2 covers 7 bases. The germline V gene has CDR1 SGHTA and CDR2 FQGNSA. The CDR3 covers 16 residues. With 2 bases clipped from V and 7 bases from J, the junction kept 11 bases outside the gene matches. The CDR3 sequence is CASSLRTSGAPNEQFF. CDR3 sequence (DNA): TGTGCCAGCAGCTTAAGAACCAGCGGGGCACCTAATGAGCAGTTCTTC.

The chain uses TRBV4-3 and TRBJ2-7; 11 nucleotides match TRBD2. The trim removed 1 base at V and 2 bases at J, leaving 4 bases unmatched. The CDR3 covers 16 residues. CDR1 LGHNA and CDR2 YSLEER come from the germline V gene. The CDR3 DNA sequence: TGCGCCAGCAGCCAAGGGACTAGCGGGTATACCTACGAGCAGTACTTC. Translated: CASSQGTSGYTYEQYF.

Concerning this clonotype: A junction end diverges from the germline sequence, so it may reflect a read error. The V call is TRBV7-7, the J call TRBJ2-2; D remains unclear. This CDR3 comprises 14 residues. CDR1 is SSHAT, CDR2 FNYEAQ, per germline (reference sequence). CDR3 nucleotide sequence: TGTGCTAGCAGCACCCTTCTGGGCCCCGGGGAGCTGTTTTTT. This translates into CASSTLLGPGELFF.

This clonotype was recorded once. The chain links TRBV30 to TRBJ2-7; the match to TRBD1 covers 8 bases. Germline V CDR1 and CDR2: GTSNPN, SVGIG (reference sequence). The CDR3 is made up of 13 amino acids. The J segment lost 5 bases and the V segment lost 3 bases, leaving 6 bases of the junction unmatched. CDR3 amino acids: CAWRPGQVNEQYF. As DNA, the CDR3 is TGTGCCTGGAGGCCGGGACAGGTGAACGAGCAGTACTTC.

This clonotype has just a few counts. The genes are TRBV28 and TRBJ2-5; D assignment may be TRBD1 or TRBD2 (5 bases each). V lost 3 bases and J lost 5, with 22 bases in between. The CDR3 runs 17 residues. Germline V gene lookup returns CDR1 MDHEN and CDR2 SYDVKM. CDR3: CASSFGQGPTPGETQYF. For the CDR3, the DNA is TGTGCCAGCAGTTTTGGGCAGGGACCCACCCCAGGGGAGACCCAGTACTTC.